The following is a T cell receptor (beta chain) sequence with its context. Clones were read by immunoSEQ multiplex PCR, and TCRdb kept only the in-frame ones, dropping some. The sample holds about 130,000 clones, over 70% seen once. V was clipped by 6 bases and J by 5 bases; unmatched bases: 5. The CDR3 spans 15 residues. Germline assignment: CDR1 SNHLY and CDR2 FYNNEI. These data belong to a study of blood T cell repertoires in COVID-19. J is TRBJ2-1 and V is TRBV2; 12 nucleotides align to TRBD2. The source material was peripheral blood. This sequence was found in a woman aged 45-60 years with acute or convalescent COVID-19. The CDR3, as DNA: TGTGCCAGCAGGCTAGCGGGAGGGCTCCACAATGAGCAGTTCTTC. This translates into CASRLAGGLHNEQFF.